The 31 T cell receptor beta chains in this list originate from one sample, sequenced in a study of T cells in Graves' hyperthyroidism and ophthalmopathy (dated by TCRdb to between 2017 and 2020). Library method: multiplex PCR. The run used an Illumina HiSeq 2000. TCR beta CDR3 regions were amplified from RNA transcripts. A first-round RT-PCR of the TCR CDR3 used the HTBI primer set with the Qiagen OneStep RT-PCR kit. TCRdb reanalyzed the raw reads on its own, using fastp at Q25 for trimming and MiXCR for clone calling, and kept in-frame beta chains. Rows are unified per CDR3 protein, each entry keeping the most common DNA and genes. For this sample there are 640,000 or so distinct CDR3 sequences; around 15% appear just once. Approximately 4.3% of the sample lies in the top ten. Input material: blood. These TCRs come from a woman between 35 and 50 years old with Graves' ophthalmopathy.

This clonotype was observed many times. The chain links TRBV20-1 to TRBJ2-7; 12 bases fit TRBD2. The V and J ends lost 0 bases and 6 bases, in that order; junction bases with no gene match: 12. The CDR3 is 17 amino acids. The germline V gene has CDR1 DFQATT and CDR2 SNEGSKA (reference sequence). The CDR3 protein is CSARDGLSSGRAGEQYF. The CDR3 DNA reads as TGCAGTGCTAGAGATGGTTTATCTAGCGGGAGGGCGGGCGAGCAGTACTTC.

This clonotype was observed at least ten times. The chain uses TRBV12-3 or TRBV12-4 and TRBJ1-2, with 7 bases matching TRBD1. J was trimmed by 7 bases and V by 6 bases; bases with no gene match: 20. The CDR3 length is 17 residues. The CDR3 DNA is TGTGCCAGCAGCCAGATACAACAGGGGAGGGTAAGGCGTGGCTACACCTTC. Translated, it gives CASSQIQQGRVRRGYTF.

This clonotype came up many times. The CDR3 loop reads CAWRGQGGYGYTF. The CDR3 DNA is TGTGCCTGGAGGGGACAGGGAGGATATGGCTACACCTTC. This rearrangement joins TRBV30 to TRBJ1-2, with 9 bases fitting TRBD1. V shed 3 bases and J 5 bases; nucleotides not matched to a gene: 4. The CDR3 totals 13 residues. Germline V CDR1 and CDR2: GTSNPN, SVGIG (reference sequence).

This sequence joins TRBV15 and TRBJ2-5; TRBD1 agrees at 11 bases. Trimming removed 4 bases from V and 5 bases from J; junction bases left unmatched: 3. This CDR3 spans 14 amino acids. Germline V gene lookup returns CDR1 LNHNV and CDR2 YYDKDF (reference sequence). The CDR3 loop is CATSTDRGQETQYF. Written as DNA, the CDR3 is TGTGCCACCAGCACGGACAGGGGGCAGGAGACCCAGTACTTC. Variable domain in full (rest from reference TRBV15 and TRBJ2-5): DAMVIQNPRYQVTQFGKPVTLSCSQTLNHNVMYWYQQKSSQAPKLLFHYYDKDFNNEADTPDNFQSRRPNTSFCFLDIRSPGLGDTAMYLCATSTDRGQETQYFGPGTRLLVL.

This clonotype occurred many times. The chain combines TRBV6-5 with TRBJ2-5; 9 nucleotides line up with TRBD1. The V gene end was trimmed by 4 bases and the J gene end by 4 bases; junction bases not matched to a gene: 10. Germline assignment: CDR1 MNHEY and CDR2 SVGAGI. The CDR3 contains 16 residues. DNA of the CDR3: TGTGCCAGCAGTTCCATGGGACAGGGCGGGGGAGAGACCCAGTACTTC. Its protein is CASSSMGQGGGETQYF.

This clonotype occurred a few times. The V and J genes are TRBV18 and TRBJ2-7; 10 bases match TRBD1. The germline V gene has CDR1 KGHSH and CDR2 LQKENI. The CDR3 spans 15 residues. Trimming removed 2 bases from V and 2 bases from J; junction bases left unmatched: 3. As DNA, the CDR3 is TGTGCCAGCTCACCAAGTGGACAGGGGGCCTACGAGCAGTACTTC. Translation: CASSPSGQGAYEQYF.

Ten or more counts support this clonotype. The chain combines TRBV20-1 with TRBJ2-7, with D possibly matching TRBD2 (6 bases). Germline CDR1 reads DFQATT; CDR2 reads SNEGSKA (reference sequence). This CDR3 spans 13 amino acids. Trimming cost V 3 bases and J 2 bases, with 11 bases left between them. In DNA, the CDR3 is TGCAGTGCTAGGAGCCAGCGGGCCTACGAGCAGTACTTC. Translated, it gives CSARSQRAYEQYF.

This clonotype was counted ten times or more. V usage is TRBV12-5 and J usage is TRBJ1-1; 7 bases match TRBD1. The CDR3 sequence is 13 residues long. Germline V gives CDR1 LGHNT, CDR2 FRNRAP. The V gene end was trimmed by 0 bases and the J gene end by 5 bases; junction bases not matched to a gene: 0. The CDR3 sequence: CASGLVQGTEAFF. CDR3 sequence (DNA): TGTGCTAGTGGTTTGGTACAGGGGACTGAAGCTTTCTTT.

As regards this clonotype: A much larger clone lies one base from this, so it may be a read error. The rearrangement joins TRBV6-1 to TRBJ2-7, with no clear D. Germline-derived CDR1 and CDR2 are MNHNS and SASEGT. This CDR3 spans 14 amino acids. The CDR3 reads CASSERPEPYVQYF. The CDR3 DNA reads as TGTGCCAGCAGTGAACGTCCAGAACCCTACGTGCAGTACTTC.

This clonotype was detected many times. V is TRBV10-3 and J is TRBJ2-7, with D hard to call. CDR1 ENHRY and CDR2 SYGVKD come from the germline V gene. Trimming cost V 0 bases and J 4 bases, with 7 bases left between them. The CDR3 totals 13 residues. CDR3 protein: CAISESRAYEQYF. The CDR3 DNA sequence: TGTGCCATCAGTGAGTCGCGAGCATACGAGCAGTACTTC.

This clonotype was detected many times. The V and J genes are TRBV20-1 and TRBJ1-2, with unresolved D. The CDR3 has 12 residues. Per germline, CDR1 DFQATT and CDR2 SNEGSKA (reference sequence). The V end lost 2 bases, the J end lost 0 bases, and 4 bases lay between the germline ends. DNA for the CDR3: TGCAGTGCTAGACAAACTAACTATGGCTACACCTTC. Encoded protein: CSARQTNYGYTF.

This clonotype was observed at least ten times. The gene calls are TRBV6-2 or TRBV6-3 and TRBJ2-7; D possibly uses TRBD1 or TRBD2 (6 bases each). Germline V lookup: CDR1 MNHEY, CDR2 SVGEGT. This CDR3 has 13 amino acids. V was trimmed by 6 bases and J by 7 bases, leaving 16 bases between them. In nucleotides, the CDR3 is TGTGCCAGCAGGGGGACAACGACTAGGGAGCAGTACTTC. It codes for CASRGTTTREQYF.

This clonotype was picked up many times. This chain joins TRBV6-1 and TRBJ1-1; the D gene is possibly TRBD1 (6 bases). V lost 2 bases and J 5 bases, leaving 15 bases between the germline ends. Germline loops: CDR1 MNHNS, CDR2 SASEGT. The CDR3 covers 15 residues. CDR3 sequence reads: CASSEPGGAGTEAFF. The DNA for the CDR3 is TGTGCCAGCAGTGAACCTGGGGGGGCCGGGACTGAAGCTTTCTTT.

Remarks on this clonotype: This may be a read error: a much more frequent sequence differs by one nucleotide. The rearrangement joins TRBV6-2 or TRBV6-3 to TRBJ2-7; 9 bases align to TRBD1. CDR3 size: 17 residues. The germline gives CDR1 MNHEY, CDR2 SVGEGT. After removal of 2 bases from V and 1 base from J, the junction contained 9 bases not matched to a gene. The CDR3 loop is CASSYVDRGHHSYEQYF. CDR3 coding DNA: TGTGCCAGCAGTTACGTGGACAGGGGACACCATTCCTACGAGCAGTACTTC.

This clonotype was detected a few times. This rearrangement joins TRBV12-3 or TRBV12-4 to TRBJ1-1; weak D call: TRBD1 (5 bases). This CDR3 contains 12 residues. V shed 2 bases and J shed 12 bases, with 13 bases lying between them. The CDR3 here is CASSLSGTSSFF. CDR3 coding DNA: TGTGCCAGCAGTTTATCTGGGACTTCCTCTTTCTTT.

The V call is TRBV24-1, the J call TRBJ1-2; a possible D gene is TRBD1 (6 bases). The CDR3 covers 16 residues. V was cut by 5 bases and J by 3 bases, with 18 bases left in between. The germline CDR1 and CDR2 sequences are KGHDR and SFDVKD. CDR3 DNA sequence: TGTGCCACCAGTGGCTCTGAGGCGGGGGGCGACTATGGCTACACCTTC. It translates to CATSGSEAGGDYGYTF.

There are many counts of this clonotype. This chain links TRBV24-1 with TRBJ2-5; D tentatively fits TRBD1 or TRBD2 (5 bases each). This CDR3 has 12 amino acids. Germline assignment: CDR1 KGHDR and CDR2 SFDVKD. V dropped 11 bases and J dropped 2 bases, with 11 bases sitting between them. The DNA for the CDR3 is TGTGCCAAACCGGGACGGCAAGAGACCCAGTACTTC. It encodes CAKPGRQETQYF.

The chain recombines TRBV11-3 with TRBJ2-2, with 7 bases identical to TRBD2. The V segment lost 1 base and the J segment 9 bases; nucleotides outside the gene matches: 8. This CDR3 contains 15 residues. In germline, CDR1 is SGHNT, CDR2 YENEEA. The CDR3 DNA is TGTGCCAGCAGCTTAGTGTCGACTAGCTGGAGGGAGCTGTTTTTT. This translates into CASSLVSTSWRELFF.

The chain employs TRBV29-1 and TRBJ2-7; TRBD2 matches 10 bases. The V segment lost 6 bases and the J segment 5 bases; nucleotides outside the gene matches: 10. Per the germline V gene, CDR1 is SQVTM and CDR2 is ANQGSEA. CDR3 size: 14 residues. The CDR3 sequence: CSVKREGLGDEQYF. The DNA of the CDR3 is TGCAGCGTCAAGCGGGAGGGCCTTGGGGACGAGCAGTACTTC.

There are many counts of this clonotype. The chain couples TRBV28 to TRBJ2-7; 9 nucleotides agree with TRBD2. Germline CDR1 and CDR2: MDHEN and SYDVKM. V lost 6 bases to trimming and J lost 0 bases; unmatched junction nucleotides: 9. This CDR3 region has 16 residues. CDR3 region: CASRGNGLANSYEQYF. CDR3 DNA sequence: TGTGCCAGCAGAGGAAACGGACTAGCGAACTCCTACGAGCAGTACTTC.

This clonotype was seen more than once but under ten times. The rearrangement links TRBV20-1 to TRBJ1-5; tentatively, D is TRBD1 (5 bases). Germline CDR1 and CDR2: DFQATT and SNEGSKA (reference sequence). Deletions cut 2 bases from V and 5 bases from J, with 22 bases between. The CDR3 loop spans 17 amino acids. The CDR3 loop is CSARRQGGIGRDQPQHF. CDR3 sequence (DNA): TGCAGTGCTAGACGTCAGGGAGGTATAGGTAGGGATCAGCCCCAGCATTTT.

V usage is TRBV15 and J usage is TRBJ1-1; D not certain. V was trimmed by 0 bases and J by 4 bases, leaving 6 bases between them. The CDR3 spans 13 residues. Per the germline V gene, CDR1 is LNHNV and CDR2 is YYDKDF (reference sequence). For the CDR3, the DNA is TGTGCCACCAGCAGAGATAGGACCACTGAAGCTTTCTTT. It encodes CATSRDRTTEAFF.

This clonotype was detected many times. The rearrangement uses TRBV7-8 and TRBJ2-7, with D tentatively TRBD1 (6 bases). Germline V gene sequence: CDR1 SGHVS, CDR2 FQNEAQ. The V gene lost 1 base and the J gene lost 0 bases, with 10 bases spanning the gap. This CDR3 has 15 residues. CDR3 sequence reads: CASSLVRTVSYEQYF. The CDR3 nucleotides read TGTGCCAGCAGCTTAGTGCGGACAGTCTCCTACGAGCAGTACTTC.

This clonotype was recorded at least ten times. V is TRBV19 and J is TRBJ1-3, with TRBD1 as a possible D gene (5 bases). Trimming left V 1 base short and J 2 bases short, with 9 bases between. This CDR3 region has 15 residues. Germline lookup yields CDR1 LNHDA and CDR2 SQIVND (reference sequence). CDR3 residues: CASSIVSGAGNTIYF. DNA for the CDR3: TGTGCCAGTAGTATAGTTTCGGGGGCTGGAAACACCATATATTTT. Together with reference TRBV19 and TRBJ1-3, the CDR3 gives the full variable domain: DGGITQSPKYLFRKEGQNVTLSCEQNLNHDAMYWYRQDPGQGLRLIYYSQIVNDFQKGDIAEGYSVSREKKESFPLTVTSAQKNPTAFYLCASSIVSGAGNTIYFGEGSWLTVV.

V usage is TRBV6-1 and J usage is TRBJ2-7; D possibly uses TRBD1 or TRBD2 (5 bases each). The ends were cut back, 4 bases at V and 1 base at J, with 11 bases in the middle. The germline CDR1 and CDR2 sequences are MNHNS and SASEGT. The CDR3 covers 14 residues. DNA for the CDR3: TGTGCCAGCAGTGGATGGGACCGTTCCTACGAGCAGTACTTC. It encodes CASSGWDRSYEQYF.

There are many counts of this clonotype. The J gene is TRBJ2-2, the V gene TRBV19, with TRBD1 matching over 10 bases. This CDR3 region has 16 residues. Germline V gene data show CDR1 as LNHDA and CDR2 as SQIVND (reference sequence). V was pared by 3 bases and J by 7 bases, with 8 bases of the junction left unmatched. Here the CDR3 reads CASSMTDRGSFGELFF. The CDR3 DNA sequence: TGTGCCAGTAGTATGACGGACAGGGGGTCCTTCGGGGAGCTGTTTTTT.

This clonotype was observed many times. This sequence joins TRBV7-9 and TRBJ1-1; D gene unclear. There are 15 residues in the CDR3. CDR1 SEHNR and CDR2 FQNEAQ come from the germline V gene (reference sequence). V was trimmed by 1 base and J by 0 bases, leaving 9 bases between them. This CDR3 is CASSLGSAVNTEAFF. CDR3 DNA: TGTGCCAGCAGCTTAGGATCCGCCGTGAACACTGAAGCTTTCTTT.

The chain couples TRBV7-9 to TRBJ2-2; perhaps TRBD2 as D (6 bases). This CDR3 contains 15 residues. Germline assignment: CDR1 SEHNR and CDR2 FQNEAQ (reference sequence). V gave up 3 bases and J gave up 7 bases, with 15 bases separating them. In DNA, the CDR3 is TGTGCCAGCAGCTTTCCCGGGAGCGAGGTCGGGGAGCTGTTTTTT. The encoded protein is CASSFPGSEVGELFF.

This clonotype has only a few counts. This chain uses TRBV28 with TRBJ2-2, with TRBD2 identical over 8 bases. Trimming took 7 bases from V and 0 from J; bases not matched to a gene: 10. The CDR3 extends over 17 amino acids. Germline CDR1 is MDHEN and CDR2 is SYDVKM. The CDR3 loop is CASNPAGVVPNTGELFF. CDR3 nucleotide sequence: TGTGCCAGCAATCCAGCGGGAGTCGTTCCGAACACCGGGGAGCTGTTTTTT.

This clonotype was recorded at least ten times. The chain joins TRBV28 to TRBJ1-1, with unresolved D. The germline V and J ends were trimmed by 10 bases and 4 bases, with 10 bases remaining between them. From germline, CDR1 is MDHEN and CDR2 SYDVKM. The CDR3 runs to 11 residues. The CDR3 is CATAALTEAFF. CDR3 DNA: TGTGCCACCGCGGCGCTCACTGAAGCTTTCTTT.

This clonotype was picked up many times. The chain uses TRBV7-8 and TRBJ1-1, with TRBD1 as a possible D gene (5 bases). Trimming removed 5 bases at V and 3 bases at J, with 16 bases between. The CDR3 is made up of 15 amino acids. Per the germline V gene, CDR1 is SGHVS and CDR2 is FQNEAQ. CDR3 sequence (DNA): TGTGCCAGCAGCCCCTCCGAAGTGGGGGACACTGAAGCTTTCTTT. Amino acids: CASSPSEVGDTEAFF.